This T cell receptor beta chain was obtained from a study of T cells expressing NK-cell markers. Turning to the study itself: Sorted CD3+CD56+NKG2C+, CD3+CD56+NKG2C- and CD3+CD56-NKG2C+ T-cell subsets were beta-chain profiled. Seven donors tested HCMV-seropositive and one tested seronegative among the eight sequenced. Study-level findings and limits: The share of CD8+ T cells held by dominant NKG2C+ clonotypes was about 1.0-7.5% in several donors. Once again these clonotypes came out on top in the CD3+CD56-NKG2C+ fraction of a few donors.

Notes on this clonotype: The target antigen is unknown.

From the 5' RACE reads, TCRdb lists one entry per CDR3 protein and no DNA. Its listing shows 350,000 to 500,000 distinct CDR3 sequences. The CDR3 is made up of 16 amino acids. The germline V gene encodes CDR1 SGHRS and CDR2 YFSETQ. The source is a woman aged 18-69 years in good health. The chain has TRBV5-1 and TRBJ2-5; there is no DNA to check the TCRdb D call of TRBD2. Material: blood T cells: a sorted CD56 or NKG2C T cell subset, CD4+ or CD8+ T cells, or bulk PBMC T cells (not recorded which). CDR3 sequence: CASSLMVAGVGETQYF.